This TCR beta chain was observed in a study of shared clonotypes between healthy human individuals. Study findings and constraints: Clonotypes which were not shared had lower generation probabilities than clonotypes that all four donors shared. An expected dependence of interdonor clonotype sharing on sequencing depth was noted.

Cells designated naive CD8 were CD45RO-negative and were positively selected for CCR7, with terminally differentiated effector memory CD45RA+ cells excluded. A note on this clone: Antigen: not known.

The method was immunoSEQ multiplex PCR; TCRdb's version includes in-frame clones alone and lacks a portion of them. The sample consists of approximately 600,000 clones, approximately 96% of them appearing once. Trimming pared 8 bases from V and 2 bases from J, leaving 18 bases between. CDR1 and CDR2 (germline): MDHEN, SYDVKM. CDR3 size: 15 residues. The rearrangement links TRBV28 to TRBJ1-2; D may be TRBD1 (5 bases). The receptor's source is a woman in her thirties in good health. The sample taken for sequencing was naive CD8+ T cells sorted from blood. The CDR3 DNA sequence: TGTGCCAGCGGAGGGGAAAGATTTACAAACTATGGCTACACCTTC. Protein: CASGGERFTNYGYTF.